A single sample is the source of the 19 T cell receptor beta chains below, sequenced in a study of T cells after yellow fever vaccination. TCRdb itself ran the 5' RACE reads through MiXCR, one entry per CDR3 protein. This sample has 25,000 to 30,000 distinct CDR3 sequences, with about 4.7% found just once. The sample here was CD8+ T cells sorted from PBMCs, taken 10 days after the yellow fever booster vaccination. The receptors were gathered from a man aged 30-40 years who received the YFV17D yellow fever vaccine.

In this sample, this clonotype turned up many times. CDR3 sequence: CASSGRDGQPQHF. The CDR3 DNA reads as TGTGCCAGTAGCGGACGTGACGGACAGCCCCAGCATTTT. The chain is built from TRBV19 and TRBJ1-5, with D unresolved. CDR3 length: 13 amino acids. The germline gives CDR1 LNHDA, CDR2 SQIVND (reference sequence). V lost 6 bases and J 7 bases, leaving 13 bases between the germline ends.

This clonotype was counted ten times or more. V usage is TRBV4-3 and J usage is TRBJ2-7, with no clear D. Germline V CDR1 and CDR2: LGHNA, YSLEER. The CDR3 is 14 amino acids. Trimming stripped 4 bases from V and 4 bases from J, with 14 bases between. Here the CDR3 DNA reads TGCGCCAGCAGCCCCAACCGTTTTAGGTACGAGCAGTACTTC. Protein product: CASSPNRFRYEQYF.

This clonotype was observed at least ten times. The chain employs TRBV4-3 and TRBJ2-3; TRBD2 might be the D (5 bases). The germline V gene encodes CDR1 LGHNA and CDR2 YSLEER. V lost 4 bases to trimming and J lost 2 bases, with 13 bases between them. The CDR3 runs to 15 residues. This CDR3 is CASSLYIGVTDTQYF. The CDR3 coding sequence is TGCGCCAGCAGCCTATACATCGGGGTCACAGATACGCAGTATTTT.

At least ten counts were recorded for this clonotype. This chain uses TRBV20-1 with TRBJ2-1; tentative D call: TRBD2 (6 bases). The CDR3 runs 12 residues. The germline V gene encodes CDR1 DFQATT and CDR2 SNEGSKA (reference sequence). V was cut by 2 bases and J by 9 bases, with 11 bases left in between. The CDR3 coding sequence is TGCAGTGCTAGAATACTCGGGGGTGAGCAGTTCTTC. This sequence encodes CSARILGGEQFF.

This clonotype was counted many times. V and J are TRBV12-3 or TRBV12-4 and TRBJ1-6; D gene ambiguous. V lost 5 bases and J lost 9, with 11 bases in between. This CDR3 has 13 amino acids. The CDR3, as DNA: TGTGCCAGCAGTCGAGGTTTGGGTTCACCCCTCCACTTT. Its protein is CASSRGLGSPLHF.

This clonotype was recorded at least ten times. The chain uses TRBV19 and TRBJ2-1; TRBD2 agrees at 10 bases. V shed 1 base, J shed 0 bases, and the junction held 3 bases outside the gene matches. Germline CDR1 is LNHDA and CDR2 is SQIVND (reference sequence). This CDR3 comprises 17 residues. CDR3 bases: TGTGCCAGTAGTATAGCCAGCGGGGGGGACTCCTACAATGAGCAGTTCTTC. This sequence encodes CASSIASGGDSYNEQFF.

This clonotype was recorded many times. The chain recombines TRBV7-9 with TRBJ2-2; D is unresolved. Germline CDR1 is SEHNR and CDR2 is FQNEAQ (reference sequence). This CDR3 has 12 residues. The germline V and J ends were trimmed by 5 bases and 4 bases, with 5 bases remaining between them. The CDR3 DNA follows: TGTGCCAGCAGCCCGGGCACCGGGGAGCTGTTTTTT. This encodes CASSPGTGELFF.

This clonotype appeared many times. This chain joins TRBV11-2 and TRBJ2-5; possible D gene TRBD2, 5 bases. Germline CDR1 SGHAT, CDR2 FQNNGV. This CDR3 comprises 15 residues. Trimming cost V 5 bases and J 5 bases, with 18 bases left between them. The CDR3 sequence: CASSLGVGRIETQYF. Here the CDR3 DNA reads TGTGCCAGCAGCCTGGGTGTGGGGAGAATTGAGACCCAGTACTTC.

This clonotype was observed many times. This chain connects TRBV7-2 to TRBJ2-3; no firm D call. V lost 5 bases, J lost 0 bases, and 15 bases lay in between. The CDR3 has 16 amino acids. Germline CDR1 SGHTA, CDR2 FQGNSA. The CDR3 region has the DNA TGTGCCAGCAGCGACCCGGTGACTGGTAGCACAGATACGCAGTATTTT. Its translation: CASSDPVTGSTDTQYF.

The chain recombines TRBV9 with TRBJ2-7; D is uncertain. V was clipped by 0 bases and J by 0 bases, with 7 bases between them. The CDR3 totals 14 residues. Looked up from germline, CDR1 is SGDLS and CDR2 is YYNGEE. The CDR3, as DNA: TGTGCCAGCAGCGTAGTGGTGGACTCCTACGAGCAGTACTTC. The encoded protein is CASSVVVDSYEQYF.

At least ten counts were recorded for this clonotype. The V and J genes are TRBV19 and TRBJ2-3; 7 nucleotides agree with TRBD2. Per the germline V gene, CDR1 is LNHDA and CDR2 is SQIVND (reference sequence). With 5 bases clipped from V and 4 bases from J, the junction kept 9 bases outside the gene matches. The CDR3 has 15 amino acids. CDR3 nucleotides: TGTGCCAGTAGTGAGGGACTAACGAGGGCAGATACGCAGTATTTT. Translating it yields CASSEGLTRADTQYF. Full variable domain (remainder filled in from reference TRBV19 and TRBJ2-3): DGGITQSPKYLFRKEGQNVTLSCEQNLNHDAMYWYRQDPGQGLRLIYYSQIVNDFQKGDIAEGYSVSREKKESFPLTVTSAQKNPTAFYLCASSEGLTRADTQYFGPGTRLTVL.

This clonotype was recorded many times. The genes are TRBV7-9 and TRBJ2-1; 7 nucleotides line up with TRBD1. CDR1 is SEHNR, CDR2 FQNEAQ, per germline (reference sequence). Losses at the gene ends were 2 bases for V and 8 bases for J; bases not matched to a gene: 6. The CDR3 is made up of 14 amino acids. DNA for the CDR3: TGTGCCAGCAGCTTACCAGACAGGGTCGATGAGCAGTTCTTC. Its protein product is CASSLPDRVDEQFF.

This clonotype was counted at least ten times. V is TRBV28 and J is TRBJ2-3; TRBD1 agrees at 9 bases. CDR1 MDHEN and CDR2 SYDVKM come from the germline V gene. The CDR3 has 16 residues. V trimming: 3 bases; J trimming: 11 bases; junction bases outside the gene matches: 15. CDR3 residues: CASSFAGQGGILGQYF. The CDR3 DNA reads as TGTGCCAGCAGTTTCGCGGGACAGGGTGGGATCTTGGGGCAGTATTTT.

This clonotype was seen repeatedly, ten times or more. The chain is built from TRBV27 and TRBJ2-7; 12 nucleotides align to TRBD1. This CDR3 contains 14 residues. The V and J ends lost 5 bases and 5 bases, in that order; junction bases with no gene match: 4. The germline CDR1 and CDR2 sequences are MNHEY and SMNVEV (reference sequence). The CDR3 DNA reads as TGTGCCAGCAGTGGGACAGGGGGCTTGAACGAGCAGTACTTC. It specifies CASSGTGGLNEQYF.

This clonotype has a count of ten or more. The chain joins TRBV11-2 to TRBJ2-1, with 7 bases that match TRBD2. Germline V lookup: CDR1 SGHAT, CDR2 FQNNGV. With 5 bases clipped from V and 5 bases from J, the junction kept 9 bases outside the gene matches. This CDR3 has 15 residues. The CDR3 is CASSPQLAYNNEQFF. In DNA, the CDR3 is TGTGCCAGCAGCCCCCAACTAGCGTACAACAATGAGCAGTTCTTC.

This clonotype showed up many times. The chain is built from TRBV12-3 or TRBV12-4 and TRBJ2-3; D is unclear. This CDR3 comprises 14 residues. The V and J ends lost 6 bases and 1 base respectively, with 11 bases between them. The CDR3 DNA is TGTGCCAGCAGGGGTTCAGATGGCACAGATACGCAGTATTTT. Translation gives CASRGSDGTDTQYF.

This clonotype appeared many times. The chain couples TRBV29-1 to TRBJ2-7; 14 nucleotides match TRBD2. The CDR3 is 13 residues long. Germline CDR1 and CDR2: SQVTM and ANQGSEA. The V and J ends lost 4 bases and 4 bases, in that order; junction bases with no gene match: 0. The CDR3 DNA sequence: TGCAGCGTTGGGACTAGCGGGAGGTACGAGCAGTACTTC. This gives the protein CSVGTSGRYEQYF.

There are many counts of this clonotype. The chain couples TRBV12-3 or TRBV12-4 to TRBJ1-5; D is perhaps TRBD1 (5 bases). Trimming took off 4 bases at V and 4 bases at J, with 17 bases between the two ends. This CDR3 has 16 amino acids. In DNA form, the CDR3 reads TGTGCCAGCAGTTCCCCCACCGGCAAGGGGAATCAGCCCCAGCATTTT. It is translated as CASSSPTGKGNQPQHF.

The chain employs TRBV12-3 or TRBV12-4 and TRBJ2-7; TRBD2 is a possible D gene (6 bases). V was clipped by 8 bases and J by 2 bases, with 10 bases between them. This CDR3 contains 12 residues. CDR3 DNA: TGTGCCAGCGCGGGAAGACCCTACGAGCAGTACTTC. This gives the protein CASAGRPYEQYF.